A selection of T cell receptor beta chains follows, all from one sample in a study of blood T cell repertoires in COVID-19. Using immunoSEQ multiplex PCR, the repertoire was profiled, and TCRdb retains in-frame clones only, with some absent. Of a few hundred thousand clones listed, over 70% are singletons. Sequencing used peripheral blood. The source of these receptors is a man aged 45-65 years with active or convalescent COVID-19. CDR3s include the opening cysteine and the closing phenylalanine or tryptophan. A D gene is named only where the DNA matches it firmly. Expanded clones get a size class; other rows say once, few or many, or leave the size out.

clone_size j_call v_call d_call cdr3_nt cdr3_aa
- TRBJ1-5 TRBV20-1 - TGCAGTGCTAGTCGGGGGGCACCCAATCAGCCCCAGCATTTT CSASRGAPNQPQHF
once TRBJ1-6 TRBV28 - TGTGCCAGCACTTTTGGACACTTTAATTCACCCCTCCACTTT CASTFGHFNSPLHF
- TRBJ2-7 TRBV4-2 TRBD2 TGTGCCAGCAGCCAAGCGTCCTCTCTAGCGGGAGAGCAGTACTTC CASSQASSLAGEQYF
- TRBJ1-1 TRBV10-1 - TGCGCCAGCAGTGACAGGAACACTGAAGCTTTCTTT CASSDRNTEAFF
- TRBJ1-5 TRBV6-1 TRBD1 TGTGCCAGCAGTGAACCTCCGGGACAGCTGTTCCATTTT CASSEPPGQLFHF
- TRBJ1-2 TRBV2 TRBD1 TGTGCCAGCAGCTCTTCCACCGGGACAGGGCGCCCTAACTATGGCTACACCTTC CASSSSTGTGRPNYGYTF
once TRBJ1-2 TRBV19 - TGTGCCAGTAGTCCGGACACTAACTATGGCTACACCTTC CASSPDTNYGYTF
- TRBJ2-7 TRBV4-1 TRBD2 TGCGCCAGCAGCGCGCCCGGGACTACCTCCTACGAGCAGTACTTC CASSAPGTTSYEQYF
once TRBJ2-3 TRBV4-3 TRBD2 TGCGCCAGCAGTCCGGGACTAGCGAAACTCCACACAGATACGCAGTATTTT CASSPGLAKLHTDTQYF
- TRBJ2-1 TRBV7-2 - TGTGCCAGCAGCCTAGACAGTCCCCCATACAATGAGCAGTTCTTC CASSLDSPPYNEQFF
- TRBJ1-6 TRBV30 - TGTGCCTGGAGTGTACTACTGAGTTATAATTCACCCCTCCACTTT CAWSVLLSYNSPLHF
- TRBJ1-5 TRBV3-1/TRBV3-2 TRBD1 TGTGCCAGCAGCCCACGACAGGGTAGGGCTCAGCCCCAGCATTTT CASSPRQGRAQPQHF
few TRBJ1-1 TRBV14 TRBD1 TGTGCCAGCAGCCAAGACGGGACAGGGTCCCGTGAAGCTTTCTTT CASSQDGTGSREAFF
- TRBJ2-1 TRBV28 - TGTGCCAGCAGTCCCCCGACACCCTTGGAGGGCAATGAGCAGTTCTTC CASSPPTPLEGNEQFF
few TRBJ1-3 TRBV9 - TGTGCCAGCAGGGGGCCTGGAGGAAACACCATATATTTT CASRGPGGNTIYF
- TRBJ1-1 TRBV4-3 TRBD1 TGCGCCAGCAGCCAGCAGGACAGGGGAGAAACTGAAGCTTTCTTT CASSQQDRGETEAFF
- TRBJ1-2 TRBV20-1 - TGCAGTGCTCTTCTAGTTTATGGCTACACCTTC CSALLVYGYTF
- TRBJ1-4 TRBV18 TRBD1 TGTGCCAGCTCACTGGGACAGTATAATGAAAAACTGTTTTTT CASSLGQYNEKLFF
- TRBJ2-7 TRBV15 - TGTGCCACCAGCAGAGATCTGGCCGAGCAGTACTTC CATSRDLAEQYF
- TRBJ1-2 TRBV18 - TGTGCCAGCTCACCACTATCCCCCCACGGGGACTATGGCTACACCTTC CASSPLSPHGDYGYTF
- TRBJ2-7 TRBV19 - TGTGCCAGTAGCCAGGCCGGAGGCTGGACCTACGAGCAGTACTTC CASSQAGGWTYEQYF
once TRBJ2-1 TRBV19 TRBD2 TGTGCCAGTAGTATTATTGGGCTAGCGGGAGTCAATGAGCAGTTCTTC CASSIIGLAGVNEQFF
- TRBJ2-3 TRBV19 - TGTGCCAGTAGTAATGCGGATACGCAGTATTTT CASSNADTQYF
- TRBJ1-1 TRBV3-1/TRBV3-2 - TGTGCCAGCAGCCAGTCGCGGGGGGGGAACACTGAAGCTTTCTTT CASSQSRGGNTEAFF
- TRBJ2-5 TRBV6-5 TRBD2 TGTGCCAGCAGTCGCCTGAGCGGGGGGCAAGAGACCCAGTACTTC CASSRLSGGQETQYF
few TRBJ2-7 TRBV15 - TGTGCCACCAGCCGGGATTCCTACGAGCAGTACTTC CATSRDSYEQYF
- TRBJ2-7 TRBV6-5 TRBD2 TGTGCCAGCAGGGTTGGGACTAGCCATTCCTACGAGCAGTACTTC CASRVGTSHSYEQYF
- TRBJ1-6 TRBV6-2/TRBV6-3 - TGTGCCAGCAGTTACTCTCATCCATCCGGCTCCTATAATTCACCCCTCCACTTT CASSYSHPSGSYNSPLHF
- TRBJ1-5 TRBV6-2/TRBV6-3 - TGTGCCAGCAGCCCTGGAGGCACTATCTACCGCAATCAGCCCCAGCATTTT CASSPGGTIYRNQPQHF
- TRBJ2-7 TRBV29-1 TRBD1 TGCAGCGTTGAAGGGGGACCGGGACAGAGATACGAGCAGTACTTC CSVEGGPGQRYEQYF
- TRBJ1-6 TRBV10-3 TRBD1 TGTGCCATCAGGGGCGCGACAGGGGGCTCAGGACCCCTCCACTTT CAIRGATGGSGPLHF
- TRBJ2-7 TRBV7-8 TRBD2 TGTGCCAGCAGCCAAAGGGATAGCGGGCTTGGATCCGAGCAGTACTTC CASSQRDSGLGSEQYF
- TRBJ1-1 TRBV3-1/TRBV3-2 - TGTGCCAGCAGCCACCCCTCGGGGATGGCCACTGAAGCTTTCTTT CASSHPSGMATEAFF
- TRBJ2-7 TRBV6-5 TRBD1 TGTGCCAGCAGTCCCTCTGGGACAGGGAGTTACGAGCAGTACTTC CASSPSGTGSYEQYF
- TRBJ2-5 TRBV25-1 TRBD2 TGTGCCAGCAGTACCGACGGGACTAGCGGCCTGGAGACCCAGTACTTC CASSTDGTSGLETQYF
- TRBJ2-1 TRBV5-1 - TGCGCCAGCAGCTTGGACGGGGGCTCCTACAATGAGCAGTTCTTC CASSLDGGSYNEQFF
- TRBJ2-3 TRBV7-6 TRBD2 TGTGCCAGCAGCAGACTAGCGGGAGAGGGAGATACGCAGTATTTT CASSRLAGEGDTQYF
- TRBJ1-6 TRBV5-6 - TGTGCCAGCAGCTTCCCCACCAGGGTCAGTGGGGATTCACCCCTCCACTTT CASSFPTRVSGDSPLHF
few TRBJ1-1 TRBV19 TRBD1 TGTGCCAGTAGTACTAGGGACAGGGTCGGAGCTGAAGCTTTCTTT CASSTRDRVGAEAFF
- TRBJ2-3 TRBV7-9 - TGTGCCAGCAGCTTCAGATTGCGGGGTGGCACAGATACGCAGTATTTT CASSFRLRGGTDTQYF
- TRBJ1-1 TRBV28 TRBD1 TGTGCCGGGGGACAGGGGAACACTGAAGCTTTCTTT CAGGQGNTEAFF
- TRBJ1-2 TRBV18 - TGTGCCAGCCCCCTCCAAGTCGGCAGGGTAAACTATGGCTACACCTTC CASPLQVGRVNYGYTF
- TRBJ2-3 TRBV11-2 - TGTGCCAGCAGCTCCTCTGATACGCAGTATTTT CASSSSDTQYF
- TRBJ1-5 TRBV3-1/TRBV3-2 - TGTGCCAGCAGCCAAGGGGCCCTGCCGGGGGACGGGGCGCCCCAGCATTTT CASSQGALPGDGAPQHF
- TRBJ2-1 TRBV5-4 TRBD2 TGTGCCAGCAGCAAGCCAACTAGCGGGGGGGTTTACAATGAGCAGTTCTTC CASSKPTSGGVYNEQFF
- TRBJ1-1 TRBV6-5 - TGTGCCAGCTTCCTCGGTGGAGGGGCGAACACTGAAGCTTTCTTT CASFLGGGANTEAFF
- TRBJ1-1 TRBV9 - TGTGCCAGCAGCGTAGGTTCAACTGTGAACACTGAAGCTTTCTTT CASSVGSTVNTEAFF
few TRBJ1-2 TRBV6-6 - TGTGCCAGCAACGAGACGGGGAGCTATGGCTACACCTTC CASNETGSYGYTF
once TRBJ2-7 TRBV5-3 TRBD1 TGTGCCAGAAGCTCGGCGGACAGGGCGTACGAGCAGTACTTC CARSSADRAYEQYF
- TRBJ1-1 TRBV20-1 - TGCAGTGCTTGGGGACACCCCGAAGCTTTCTTT CSAWGHPEAFF
- TRBJ2-5 TRBV7-6 - TGTGCCAGCAGCTCGGTCAGGGGGGACCAAGAGACCCAGTACTTC CASSSVRGDQETQYF
once TRBJ2-3 TRBV7-6 TRBD2 TGTGCCAGCAGCCTCCGGGGCCTAGCGGGGGACAGTCCAGATACGCAGTATTTT CASSLRGLAGDSPDTQYF
few TRBJ1-1 TRBV7-9 - TGTGCCAGCAGCCCAACGGACGGGGGTTACACTGAAGCTTTCTTT CASSPTDGGYTEAFF
- TRBJ2-5 TRBV4-3 TRBD2 TGCGCCAGCAGCCAATTTGCGACTAGCGGGGAGGGAGGGACCCAGTACTTC CASSQFATSGEGGTQYF